A selection of T cell receptor beta chains follows, all from one sample in a study of blood T cell repertoires in COVID-19. Some clones are missing from TCRdb's copy, which holds only in-frame ones; the method was immunoSEQ multiplex PCR. The table lists over 450,000 clones, roughly nine tenths of them singletons. The sample taken for sequencing was peripheral blood. Receptors originate from a woman aged 45-60 years with COVID-19, enrolled during active disease. CDR3s include the opening cysteine and the closing phenylalanine or tryptophan. A D gene is named only where the DNA matches it firmly. Not every row has a clone size; where given, it reads once, few, many or a size class.

d_call j_call v_call clone_size cdr3_nt cdr3_aa
TRBD1 TRBJ2-7 TRBV2 NA TGTGCCAGCAGGGGGGTAAGGGACAGTACCTACGAGCAGTACTTC CASRGVRDSTYEQYF
NA TRBJ1-5 TRBV27 NA TGTGCCAGCAGTTTCCAGGGAAATCAGCCCCAGCATTTT CASSFQGNQPQHF
TRBD2 TRBJ2-3 TRBV3-1/TRBV3-2 NA TGTGCCAGCTCCCCTCGGACTAGCGGTGGAGATACGCAGTATTTT CASSPRTSGGDTQYF
TRBD1 TRBJ1-1 TRBV2 NA TGTGCCAGCGGGGGAACAGGGGTGGGGGACACTGAAGCTTTCTTT CASGGTGVGDTEAFF
NA TRBJ2-1 TRBV20-1 NA TGCAGTGCTAGTACCGGGGGAAATGAGCAGTTCTTC CSASTGGNEQFF
TRBD2 TRBJ2-7 TRBV7-3 once TGTGCCAGCAGCCCCCACATATTACTAGCGGGGGCCAGCTCCTACGAGCAGTACTTC CASSPHILLAGASSYEQYF
TRBD1 TRBJ1-4 TRBV5-1 NA TGCGCCAGCAGCAGCCGACAGGGGGCAGGGGAAAAACTGTTTTTT CASSSRQGAGEKLFF
NA TRBJ1-2 TRBV13 NA TGTGCCAGCAGTCCAGGTCCTAACTATGGCTACACCTTC CASSPGPNYGYTF
TRBD1 TRBJ1-4 TRBV6-5 NA TGTGCCAGCAGACTCGGGACAGGGGGCGGGAAACTGTTTTTT CASRLGTGGGKLFF
NA TRBJ1-2 TRBV3-1/TRBV3-2 NA TGTGCCAGCAGCCAAGATGAGGGCAGCAGCTACACCTTC CASSQDEGSSYTF
TRBD2 TRBJ2-3 TRBV18 NA TGTGCCAGCTCACCCGGGGGGGCCCAAGATACGCAGTATTTT CASSPGGAQDTQYF
NA TRBJ1-2 TRBV28 NA TGTGCCAGCAGTTTTACTGTATCGTCCCCCGGGGGTGGCTACACCTTC CASSFTVSSPGGGYTF
NA TRBJ2-4 TRBV28 NA TGTGCCAGCCGAGGGATAGAATACATTCAGTACTTC CASRGIEYIQYF
TRBD1 TRBJ2-7 TRBV19 NA TGTGCCAGTAGTAGCCCTAAGGACAGGGGGATCTACGAGCAGTACTTC CASSSPKDRGIYEQYF
NA TRBJ2-1 TRBV2 NA TGTGCCAGCGCGGGTTACAATGAGCAGTTCTTC CASAGYNEQFF
TRBD2 TRBJ2-6 TRBV7-7 NA TGTGCCAGCAGCTTATCTGCGGGGGAAGGAGGGGCCAACGTCCTGACTTTC CASSLSAGEGGANVLTF
TRBD2 TRBJ2-3 TRBV2 NA TGTGCCAGCAGGGACCTGTCGGGGGGGCCTAATACGCAGTATTTT CASRDLSGGPNTQYF
NA TRBJ1-2 TRBV29-1 NA TGCAGCGTTGATCGGGGGGGTGACTATGGCTACACCTTC CSVDRGGDYGYTF
NA TRBJ1-1 TRBV27 NA TGTGCCAGCAGTTTAGCAGGGGACCAGGGGACTGAAGCTTTCTTT CASSLAGDQGTEAFF
NA TRBJ2-1 TRBV6-4 NA TGTGCCAGCAGTGTAGGGGACACGTCTTACAATGAGCAGTTCTTC CASSVGDTSYNEQFF
NA TRBJ1-5 TRBV4-1 few TGCGCCAGCAGCCCTGAAGTGGCGGTGGTTCAGCCCCAGCATTTT CASSPEVAVVQPQHF
TRBD1 TRBJ1-2 TRBV12-3/TRBV12-4 NA TGTGCCAGCACCGGGACAGGGGAAAACTACACCTTC CASTGTGENYTF
TRBD2 TRBJ2-3 TRBV6-1 NA TGTGCCAGCAGTGAAGGGACAGCGGGGGGGCAGTATTTT CASSEGTAGGQYF
NA TRBJ2-5 TRBV18 once TGTGCCAGCTCACCATCACTAGCTGGGGTACAAGAGACCCAGTACTTC CASSPSLAGVQETQYF
TRBD1 TRBJ2-3 TRBV29-1 NA TGCAGCGTTGAGACAGGGGAAGATACGCAGTATTTT CSVETGEDTQYF
NA TRBJ2-7 TRBV3-1/TRBV3-2 NA TGTGCCAGCAGCCAATTAAGCGCGGGACCCTACGAGCAGTACTTC CASSQLSAGPYEQYF
TRBD1 TRBJ2-7 TRBV29-1 NA TGCAGCGTGCCGGGACAGGGGGCGATGGAGCAGTACTTC CSVPGQGAMEQYF
NA TRBJ1-1 TRBV7-3 NA TGTGCCAGCAGCTTAGGGGGGAGCACTGAAGCTTTCTTT CASSLGGSTEAFF
NA TRBJ1-1 TRBV5-1 NA TGCGCCAGCAGCTTGGATGGGGGCGCGGCGACCGAAGCTTTCTTT CASSLDGGAATEAFF
TRBD2 TRBJ2-3 TRBV5-1 NA TGCGCCAGCAGAGCGGGGGGGAGCACAGATACGCAGTATTTT CASRAGGSTDTQYF
TRBD2 TRBJ2-1 TRBV9 NA TGTGCCAGCAGCGTCACCGGGACTAGCTACAATGAGCAGTTCTTC CASSVTGTSYNEQFF
TRBD1 TRBJ2-1 TRBV10-1 few TGCGCCAGCAGCGGGGTAACAGGGGGTGAGCAGTTCTTC CASSGVTGGEQFF
NA TRBJ2-2 TRBV7-3 NA TGTGCCAGCACTAAAGGACCAGGGCTGAACACCGGGGAGCTGTTTTTT CASTKGPGLNTGELFF
NA TRBJ2-7 TRBV2 NA TGTGCCAGCAGAGAAATCGCATCCCGACCGGGCCAGGGGAGCTACGAGCAGTACTTC CASREIASRPGQGSYEQYF
NA TRBJ2-3 TRBV6-4 once TGTGCCAGCAGTCTTGTCCCCCAGGATACGCAGTATTTT CASSLVPQDTQYF
NA TRBJ1-2 TRBV7-9 NA TGTGCCAGCAGCTTAGACCCACAGGAGAACTATGGCTACACCTTC CASSLDPQENYGYTF